The 19 T cell receptor beta chains below come from one sample, sequenced in a study of metastatic and nonmetastatic thyroid tumors. No patient had received any treatment before thyroid surgery. Using MiXCR, TCRdb reanalyzed the PCR reads. Among 35,000 to 50,000 clones listed, 3.2% were seen once. The sequencing sample was made of blood. The receptor source for this set is a female donor with papillary thyroid cancer or a benign thyroid nodule (not recorded which). Some clones in this sample may be carry-over from other donors' samples.

This clone was recorded many times. The chain couples TRBV6-1 to TRBJ2-7, with 9 nucleotides matching TRBD2. The V gene's germline CDR1 is MNHNS and CDR2 SASEGT. The CDR3 totals 15 residues. V lost 6 bases to trimming and J lost 4 bases; unmatched junction nucleotides: 10. As DNA, the CDR3 is TGTGCCAGCAGGGGCCGCGGGACTAGCTTTTACGAGCAGTACTTC. It specifies CASRGRGTSFYEQYF.

This clone came up many times. CDR3 region: CSARALGGLAGNEQFF. The CDR3 DNA reads TGCAGTGCTAGAGCACTAGGGGGACTAGCAGGCAATGAGCAGTTCTTC. V and J are TRBV20-1 and TRBJ2-1, with 9 bases aligning to TRBD2. CDR1 is DFQATT, CDR2 SNEGSKA, per germline (reference sequence). The CDR3 extends over 16 amino acids. J lost 6 bases, V lost 1 base, and 10 bases had no gene match.

This clone was seen ten or more times. The chain joins TRBV6-1 to TRBJ1-4; TRBD1 is a possible D gene (5 bases). Germline assignment: CDR1 MNHNS and CDR2 SASEGT. The ends were cut back, 7 bases at V and 4 bases at J, with 13 bases in the middle. There are 14 residues in the CDR3. The CDR3 nucleotides read TGTGCCAGCATCCATGGGGGGATTAATGAAAAACTGTTTTTT. It translates to CASIHGGINEKLFF.

The chain employs TRBV6-1 and TRBJ1-4; D is unresolved. From germline, CDR1 is MNHNS and CDR2 SASEGT. The germline V and J ends were trimmed by 7 bases and 5 bases, with 11 bases remaining between them. The CDR3 covers 13 residues. The CDR3 region is CASIARENEKLFF. The CDR3, as DNA: TGTGCCAGCATAGCGCGGGAGAATGAAAAACTGTTTTTT.

The rearrangement links TRBV7-2 to TRBJ2-3, with D possibly TRBD1 on 5 matching bases. This CDR3 has 12 residues. The V end was cut by 10 bases, the J end by 0 bases, with 8 bases between. In germline, CDR1 is SGHTA, CDR2 FQGNSA. CDR3 coding DNA: TGTGCCACGGACACCAGCACAGATACGCAGTATTTT. Protein: CATDTSTDTQYF.

In this sample, this clone turned up many times. The V gene is TRBV5-5, the J gene TRBJ2-7; TRBD1 agrees at 8 bases. V trimming: 4 bases; J trimming: 6 bases; junction bases outside the gene matches: 9. The CDR3 runs to 14 residues. Germline assignment: CDR1 SGHKS and CDR2 YYEKEE (reference sequence). CDR3 region: CASSRGGQGAEQYF. CDR3 nucleotide sequence: TGTGCCAGCAGCCGCGGTGGCCAGGGGGCCGAGCAGTACTTC.

This clone was counted at least ten times. The chain carries TRBV7-2 and TRBJ2-3, with D unresolved. The length of the CDR3 is 13 residues. V was clipped by 5 bases and J by 2 bases, with 8 bases between them. Germline V CDR1 and CDR2: SGHTA, FQGNSA. The CDR3, as DNA: TGTGCCAGCAGCCGAATTACCACAGATACGCAGTATTTT. As protein: CASSRITTDTQYF. The whole variable domain, filled in from reference TRBV7-2 and TRBJ2-3, reads GAGVSQSPSNKVTEKGKDVELRCDPISGHTALYWYRQSLGQGLEFLIYFQGNSAPDKSGLPSDRFSAERTGGSVSTLTIQRTQQEDSAVYLCASSRITTDTQYFGPGTRLTVL.

J is TRBJ2-7 and V is TRBV5-5; D not resolved. CDR1 is SGHKS and CDR2 is YYEKEE in the germline V gene (reference sequence). The germline V and J ends were trimmed by 1 base and 2 bases, with 10 bases remaining between them. This CDR3 spans 14 amino acids. In nucleotides, the CDR3 is TGTGCCAGCAGCTTGATGGGTCTTACCTACGAGCAGTACTTC. Its translation: CASSLMGLTYEQYF.

This clone was observed at least ten times. This may stem from a read error, because a much larger clone lies one nucleotide away. J is TRBJ1-1 and V is TRBV5-1; no definite D call. This CDR3 is 15 amino acids long. Looked up from germline, CDR1 is SGHRS and CDR2 is YFSETQ. CDR3 DNA sequence: TGCGCCAACAGCTGGGGTCCCAACTCAAACACTGAAGCTTTCTTT. Amino acid sequence: CANSWGPNSNTEAFF. Drawing the rest from reference TRBV5-1 and TRBJ1-1, the complete variable domain is KAGVTQTPRYLIKTRGQQVTLSCSPISGHRSVSWYQQTPGQGLQFLFEYFSETQRNKGNFPGRFSGRQFSNSRSEMNVSTLELGDSALYLCANSWGPNSNTEAFFGQGTRLTVV.

This clone was counted between two and nine times. The chain links TRBV27 to TRBJ1-6, with 11 positions matching TRBD1. V lost 1 base and J lost 7; bases outside the gene matches: 3. In germline, CDR1 is MNHEY, CDR2 SMNVEV (reference sequence). The CDR3 runs 16 residues. CDR3 bases: TGTGCCAGCAGTTTATTTGGACAGGGGGCGAATTCACCCCTCCACTTT. Translated, it gives CASSLFGQGANSPLHF.

This clone has a handful of counts. This sequence joins TRBV20-1 and TRBJ2-5; TRBD2 aligns across 14 bases. V lost 0 bases and J lost 5; bases outside the gene matches: 8. CDR1 and CDR2 (germline): DFQATT, SNEGSKA (reference sequence). The CDR3 is made up of 17 amino acids. This CDR3 is CSARDGTSGSVRETQYF. CDR3 DNA: TGCAGTGCTAGAGATGGGACTAGCGGGAGTGTGCGGGAGACCCAGTACTTC.

A remark on this clone: At one boundary the junction diverges from the germline segment, which might be a read error. The chain recombines TRBV12-5 with TRBJ2-1, with 7 bases matching TRBD2. The CDR3 sequence is 17 residues long. Per the germline V gene, CDR1 is LGHNT and CDR2 is FRNRAP. The CDR3 DNA reads as TGTGCTAGTGATTTGGTACTCGCGGGAGAGTCACGAAATGAGCAGTTCTTC. It encodes CASDLVLAGESRNEQFF.

This clone was detected ten times or more. V usage is TRBV3-1 and J usage is TRBJ2-7; 9 bases are a match to TRBD1. The CDR3 runs to 15 residues. Germline assignment: CDR1 LGHDT and CDR2 YNNKEL (reference sequence). With 0 bases clipped from V and 4 bases from J, the junction kept 4 bases outside the gene matches. DNA of the CDR3: TGTGCCAGCAGCCAAGATCGGGGACAGGGTTACGAGCAGTACTTC. Translating gives CASSQDRGQGYEQYF.

This clone has a count of ten or more. CDR3 loop: CASSSPAADSYNEQFF. In nucleotides, the CDR3 is TGTGCCAGCAGTTCCCCTGCAGCGGATTCCTACAATGAGCAGTTCTTC. J is TRBJ2-1 and V is TRBV28, with a tentative D call TRBD2 (5 bases). Germline CDR1 MDHEN, CDR2 SYDVKM. The CDR3 totals 16 residues. V lost 4 bases and J lost 1, with 14 bases in between.

This clone occurred a few times. The rearrangement joins TRBV6-1 to TRBJ2-3; 11 bases align to TRBD2. Germline V gene lookup returns CDR1 MNHNS and CDR2 SASEGT. Trimming took 7 bases from V and 4 from J; bases not matched to a gene: 10. The CDR3 runs 16 residues. As DNA, the CDR3 is TGTGCCAGCACCCCCGATAGCGGGAGGGTGGCAGATACGCAGTATTTT. It is translated as CASTPDSGRVADTQYF.

This clone was found many times. V usage is TRBV20-1 and J usage is TRBJ2-2; D may be TRBD1 (6 bases). There are 15 residues in the CDR3. Germline V gene lookup returns CDR1 DFQATT and CDR2 SNEGSKA (reference sequence). V lost 6 bases, J lost 5 bases, and 19 bases lay in between. In DNA form, the CDR3 reads TGCAGTGCCATACCCCTCGATAGGGGGACCGGGGAGCTGTTTTTT. Protein: CSAIPLDRGTGELFF.

This clone was counted between two and nine times. J is TRBJ1-3 and V is TRBV19; D may be TRBD1 (6 bases). Germline CDR1 is LNHDA and CDR2 is SQIVND (reference sequence). Trimming removed 2 bases at V and 5 bases at J, with 13 bases between. The CDR3 contains 15 residues. The CDR3 sequence is CASSIQGTSRNTIYF. The CDR3 DNA reads TGTGCCAGTAGTATACAGGGGACAAGTAGAAACACCATATATTTT.

This clone was seen a few times. This chain links TRBV15 with TRBJ2-2, with D maybe TRBD1 (6 bases). CDR3 length: 14 residues. V was shortened by 6 bases and J by 2 bases, with 10 bases between the two germline ends. Germline CDR1 is LNHNV and CDR2 is YYDKDF (reference sequence). CDR3 nucleotide sequence: TGTGCCACCAGGCCAGGGGAAAACACCGGGGAGCTGTTTTTT. This gives the protein CATRPGENTGELFF. The full variable domain, rest sourced from reference TRBV15 and TRBJ2-2, is DAMVIQNPRYQVTQFGKPVTLSCSQTLNHNVMYWYQQKSSQAPKLLFHYYDKDFNNEADTPDNFQSRRPNTSFCFLDIRSPGLGDTAMYLCATRPGENTGELFFGEGSRLTVL.

The sample holds many counts of this clone. The rearrangement joins TRBV28 to TRBJ1-1; 7 nucleotides agree with TRBD1. The V segment lost 10 bases and the J segment 5 bases; nucleotides outside the gene matches: 7. The V gene's germline CDR1 is MDHEN and CDR2 SYDVKM. This CDR3 region has 12 residues. The DNA of the CDR3 is TGTGCCACCAAAGGGACAGCAACTGAAGCTTTCTTT. Protein sequence: CATKGTATEAFF.